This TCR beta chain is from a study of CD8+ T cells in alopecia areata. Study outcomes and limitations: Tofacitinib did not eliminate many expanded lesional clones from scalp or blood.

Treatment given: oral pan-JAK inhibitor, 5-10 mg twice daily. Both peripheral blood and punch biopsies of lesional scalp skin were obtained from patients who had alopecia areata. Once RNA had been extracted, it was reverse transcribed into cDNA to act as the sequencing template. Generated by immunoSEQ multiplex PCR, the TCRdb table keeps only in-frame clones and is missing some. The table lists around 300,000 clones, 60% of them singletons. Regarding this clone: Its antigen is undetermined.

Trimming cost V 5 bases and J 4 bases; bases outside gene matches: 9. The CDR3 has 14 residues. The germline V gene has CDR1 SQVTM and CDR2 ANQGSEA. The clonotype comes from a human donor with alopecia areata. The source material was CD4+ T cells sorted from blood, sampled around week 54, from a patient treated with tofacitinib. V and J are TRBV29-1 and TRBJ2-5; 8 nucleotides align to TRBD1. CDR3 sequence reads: CSVSGTGGGETQYF. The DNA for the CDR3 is TGCAGCGTTTCCGGGACAGGTGGCGGAGAGACCCAGTACTTC. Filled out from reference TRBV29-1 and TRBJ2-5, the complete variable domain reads SAVISQKPSRDICQRGTSLTIQCQVDSQVTMMFWYRQQPGQSLTLIATANQGSEATYESGFVIDKFPISRPNLTFSTLTVSNMSPEDSSIYLCSVSGTGGGETQYFGPGTRLLVL.